The next 2 T cell receptor beta chains were all read from a single sample in a study of shared clonotypes between healthy human individuals. TCRdb's copy holds only in-frame clones and misses some; the assay was immunoSEQ multiplex PCR. The table has about 680,000 clones, roughly nine tenths seen once. In the naive CD8 group, cells lacked CD45RO and were positively selected for CCR7, so terminally differentiated effector memory CD45RA+ cells were left out. Sequences were obtained from naive CD8+ T cells sorted from blood. Receptor source: a man aged 25 to 45 in good health.

This clone appeared once. DNA of the CDR3: TGTGCCAGCAGCGCCCAGCCGGGTGAGCAGTTCTTC. Encoded protein: CASSAQPGEQFF. The chain has TRBV9 and TRBJ2-1; D gene uncertain. CDR3 length equals 12 residues. Germline lookup yields CDR1 SGDLS and CDR2 YYNGEE. Trimming took off 3 bases at V and 9 bases at J, with 10 bases between the two ends.

This chain uses TRBV7-2 with TRBJ2-1, with D possibly matching TRBD2 (5 bases). From germline, CDR1 is SGHTA and CDR2 FQGNSA. The CDR3 is 16 amino acids. V lost 5 bases and J lost 4, with 18 bases in between. The CDR3 protein is CASSPSPGEFYNEQFF. The CDR3 DNA reads as TGTGCCAGCAGCCCCTCGCCTGGGGAGTTTTACAATGAGCAGTTCTTC.